This passage covers 23 T cell receptor beta chains from one sample sequenced in a study of blood T cells in healthy people across ages. Through a sample-barcoded 5' primer and a J-beta primer mix, a second PCR was run for roughly 7 to 12 cycles. MiXCR was run by TCRdb on the 5' RACE reads, yielding one entry per CDR3 protein. The sample records 700,000 to 900,000 distinct CDR3 sequences, around 25% being singletons. Separately, the same data were catalogued under a study of T cells of mothers and their children.

Sequenced sample: blood. The receptors derive from a boy under 18 in good health.

As concerns this clonotype: One end of the junction fails to match germline, which may point to a read error. The V and J genes are TRBV5-1 and TRBJ2-1; no definite D call. The CDR3 runs 15 residues. Germline V gene lookup returns CDR1 SGHRS and CDR2 YFSETQ. The DNA for the CDR3 is TGCGCCAACAGCTTGAGTCTACAGTCCTACAATGAGCAGTTCTTC. Its translation: CANSLSLQSYNEQFF.

The chain is built from TRBV9 and TRBJ2-2, with no clear D. This CDR3 region has 14 residues. Trimming took 1 base from V and 0 from J, leaving 4 bases between them. CDR1 is SGDLS and CDR2 is YYNGEE in the germline V gene. The CDR3 DNA reads as TGTGCCAGCAGCGTAAACGCGAACACCGGGGAGCTGTTTTTT. Translated: CASSVNANTGELFF.

CDR3 bases: TGCAGTGCTCAGGGGGAAATTGGGGCCTTCTACGAGCAGTACTTC. Its translation: CSAQGEIGAFYEQYF. This chain connects TRBV20-1 to TRBJ2-7; the match to TRBD1 covers 7 bases. Per the germline V gene, CDR1 is DFQATT and CDR2 is SNEGSKA (reference sequence). J lost 3 bases, V lost 5 bases, and 13 bases had no gene match. The CDR3 length is 15 residues.

The chain combines TRBV12-5 with TRBJ2-1; 11 bases fit TRBD2. Germline trimming cut 0 bases from V and 1 base from J; bases unmatched to any gene: 8. CDR1 is LGHNT and CDR2 is FRNRAP in the germline V gene. The CDR3 loop spans 19 amino acids. CDR3 sequence (DNA): TGTGCTAGTGGTTTGGTACTTAGCGGGGGGGCTATTTCCTACAATGAGCAGTTCTTC. Translating it yields CASGLVLSGGAISYNEQFF.

The V gene is TRBV7-2, the J gene TRBJ1-4, with D unclear. This CDR3 has 12 amino acids. The germline V and J ends were trimmed by 3 bases and 8 bases, with 7 bases remaining between them. Germline values: CDR1 SGHTA, CDR2 FQGNSA. Here the CDR3 DNA reads TGTGCCAGCAGCTTCTTAAAAGAAAAACTGTTTTTT. This encodes CASSFLKEKLFF.

This clonotype was detected once. One end of the junction is discordant with germline, which a read error may explain. The chain joins TRBV7-2 to TRBJ1-3; D not certain. CDR1 SGHTA and CDR2 FQGNSA come from the germline V gene. CDR3 length: 14 amino acids. The CDR3 is CASSPPGSGNAIYF. For the CDR3, the DNA is TGTGCCAGCAGCCCGCCGGGCTCCGGAAACGCCATATATTTT.

This clonotype was recorded a few times. The rearrangement links TRBV18 to TRBJ1-1; 11 bases match TRBD1. The V segment lost 6 bases and the J segment 7 bases; nucleotides outside the gene matches: 13. Looked up from germline, CDR1 is KGHSH and CDR2 is LQKENI. This CDR3 is 16 amino acids long. The CDR3 sequence is CASSTGQGVWVGEAFF. CDR3 DNA sequence: TGTGCCAGCTCCACGGGACAGGGGGTTTGGGTAGGTGAAGCTTTCTTT. Supplemented by reference TRBV18 and TRBJ1-1, the full variable domain reads NAGVMQNPRHLVRRRGQEARLRCSPMKGHSHVYWYRQLPEEGLKFMVYLQKENIIDESGMPKERFSAEFPKEGPSILRIQQVVRGDSAAYFCASSTGQGVWVGEAFFGQGTRLTVV.

In this sample, this clonotype turned up a few times. The J gene is TRBJ1-5, the V gene TRBV6-6, with D maybe TRBD1 (5 bases). The CDR3 loop spans 15 amino acids. Trimming pared 2 bases from V and 4 bases from J, leaving 12 bases between. The germline V gene encodes CDR1 MNHNY and CDR2 SVGAGI (reference sequence). Here the CDR3 reads CASSYRGPANQPQHF. In DNA, the CDR3 is TGTGCCAGCAGTTACAGGGGCCCCGCAAATCAGCCCCAGCATTTT.

As to this clonotype: This sequence may be a read error, since a much larger clone differs from it by one base. The rearrangement uses TRBV3-1 and TRBJ2-5; D gene uncertain. The germline V gene has CDR1 LGHDT and CDR2 YNNKEL (reference sequence). The length of the CDR3 is 13 residues. Trimming stripped 0 bases from V and 3 bases from J, with 5 bases between. This CDR3 is CASSQDAEETQYF. The CDR3 region has the DNA TGTGCCAGCAGCCAAGATGCGGAAGAGACCCAGTACTTC.

This clonotype was seen more than once but under ten times. V usage is TRBV3-1 and J usage is TRBJ1-4, with 9 bases fitting TRBD1. V was pared by 9 bases and J by 8 bases, with 7 bases of the junction left unmatched. The CDR3 covers 13 residues. CDR1 and CDR2 (germline): LGHDT, YNNKEL (reference sequence). The CDR3 spells CASLGQGREKLFF. The CDR3 DNA reads TGTGCCAGTTTGGGACAGGGACGAGAAAAACTGTTTTTT.

This clonotype was seen more than once but under ten times. This chain joins TRBV4-1 and TRBJ2-3; no firm D call. This CDR3 is 12 amino acids long. Germline V gene sequence: CDR1 MGHRA, CDR2 YSYEKL. The germline V and J ends were trimmed by 3 bases and 6 bases, with 7 bases remaining between them. The CDR3 nucleotides are TGCGCCAGCAGCCACCCGCCGGATACGCAGTATTTT. This codes for CASSHPPDTQYF.

There are many counts of this clonotype. This chain links TRBV20-1 with TRBJ2-7; D possibly corresponds to TRBD1 (5 bases). The CDR3 length is 14 residues. Germline CDR1 reads DFQATT; CDR2 reads SNEGSKA (reference sequence). V lost 1 base, J lost 2 bases, and 12 bases lay in between. Here the CDR3 DNA reads TGCAGTGCTAGAGGGGGCAGGGAACCCTACGAGCAGTACTTC. Residues: CSARGGREPYEQYF.

This clonotype was counted only a few times. V is TRBV24-1 and J is TRBJ2-5; 10 nucleotides align to TRBD1. The tail of the sequence fits TRBJ2-1 better, so the J call may be wrong. This CDR3 is 16 amino acids long. CDR1 is KGHDR, CDR2 SFDVKD, per germline. CDR3 protein: CATSDPDRGFANEQFF. The CDR3 DNA reads TGTGCCACCAGTGACCCGGACAGGGGGTTCGCGAATGAGCAGTTCTTC.

The J gene is TRBJ2-1, the V gene TRBV24-1; D is possibly TRBD1 (8 bases). The J call may be faulty, since TRBJ2-5 better matches the DNA end. The CDR3 totals 14 residues. CDR1 is KGHDR, CDR2 SFDVKD, per germline. The CDR3 here is CATSDGQGGETQYF. CDR3 nucleotides: TGTGCCACCAGTGACGGACAGGGAGGGGAGACCCAGTACTTC.

The V and J genes are TRBV9 and TRBJ2-5, with 8 nucleotides matching TRBD2. The end of the DNA aligns better with TRBJ2-1, so the J call may be wrong. The CDR3 runs 16 residues. Germline lookup yields CDR1 SGDLS and CDR2 YYNGEE. CDR3 sequence (DNA): TGTGCCAGCAGCGTAGCGAGCGGGGGTCTTGCCAATGAGCAGTTCTTC. This gives the protein CASSVASGGLANEQFF.

This sequence joins TRBV12-3 or TRBV12-4 and TRBJ2-3; D possibly corresponds to TRBD2 (5 bases). The CDR3 is 15 amino acids. Trimming took off 3 bases at V and 2 bases at J, with 12 bases between the two ends. DNA of the CDR3: TGTGCCAGCAGTTTGCGAGGGCTTGACACAGATACGCAGTATTTT. Its protein product is CASSLRGLDTDTQYF.

In the case of this clonotype: Germline is not matched at one junction end, which may reflect a read error. The V gene is TRBV11-3, the J gene TRBJ2-1; 11 bases are shared with TRBD2. The CDR3 covers 15 residues. Germline values: CDR1 SGHNT, CDR2 YENEEA. CDR3 sequence (DNA): TGTACCAGCAGCTCGGGACTAGCGGCCTACAATGAGCAGTTCTTC. Translated, it gives CTSSSGLAAYNEQFF.

The chain joins TRBV2 to TRBJ1-5; D unclear. Germline V CDR1 and CDR2: SNHLY, FYNNEI. The CDR3 spans 14 residues. V shed 6 bases and J shed 7 bases, with 16 bases lying between them. CDR3 DNA: TGTGCCAGCAGGAGGCAGGAGATGAGGCAGCCCCAGCATTTT. This codes for CASRRQEMRQPQHF.

This clonotype has at least ten counts. The rearrangement links TRBV12-3 or TRBV12-4 to TRBJ2-5; D perhaps matches TRBD1 (6 bases). V lost 6 bases to trimming and J lost 4 bases, with 12 bases between them. The length of the CDR3 is 13 residues. The CDR3 coding sequence is TGTGCCAGCAGCAGGGGCAGGGGAGAGACCCAGTACTTC. Translation gives CASSRGRGETQYF.

This clonotype has just a few counts. V gene TRBV7-9 combines with J gene TRBJ2-1; D is ambiguous. The better agreement between TRBJ2-5 and the DNA end casts doubt on the J call. Germline V lookup: CDR1 SEHNR, CDR2 FQNEAQ (reference sequence). The CDR3 runs to 11 residues. The CDR3 DNA follows: TGTGCCAGCAGCGAGGATGGGACCCAGTACTTC. Residues: CASSEDGTQYF.

This clonotype has more than one count but fewer than ten. This sequence joins TRBV30 and TRBJ2-1; weak D call: TRBD1 (5 bases). CDR1 and CDR2 from the germline V gene are GTSNPN and SVGIG (reference sequence). Trimming removed 8 bases at V and 8 bases at J, with 16 bases between. CDR3 length equals 12 residues. The CDR3 reads CAEEAGSHEQFF. Written as DNA, the CDR3 is TGTGCCGAGGAAGCAGGGTCCCATGAGCAGTTCTTC.

The V and J genes are TRBV29-1 and TRBJ2-7; 9 bases line up with TRBD1. V lost 8 bases and J lost 1; bases outside the gene matches: 12. The V gene's germline CDR1 is SQVTM and CDR2 ANQGSEA. This CDR3 has 15 residues. DNA for the CDR3: TGCAGCAGTAAGGTCGGGACAGGGTCTTCCTACGAGCAGTACTTC. It codes for CSSKVGTGSSYEQYF.

The chain uses TRBV3-1 and TRBJ2-3; D is undetermined. V lost 1 base and J 8 bases, leaving 13 bases between the germline ends. The length of the CDR3 is 14 residues. Germline V CDR1 and CDR2: LGHDT, YNNKEL (reference sequence). CDR3 in DNA: TGTGCCAGCAGCCAAGGAGCCCACCGGCGTACGCAGTATTTT. Residues: CASSQGAHRRTQYF.